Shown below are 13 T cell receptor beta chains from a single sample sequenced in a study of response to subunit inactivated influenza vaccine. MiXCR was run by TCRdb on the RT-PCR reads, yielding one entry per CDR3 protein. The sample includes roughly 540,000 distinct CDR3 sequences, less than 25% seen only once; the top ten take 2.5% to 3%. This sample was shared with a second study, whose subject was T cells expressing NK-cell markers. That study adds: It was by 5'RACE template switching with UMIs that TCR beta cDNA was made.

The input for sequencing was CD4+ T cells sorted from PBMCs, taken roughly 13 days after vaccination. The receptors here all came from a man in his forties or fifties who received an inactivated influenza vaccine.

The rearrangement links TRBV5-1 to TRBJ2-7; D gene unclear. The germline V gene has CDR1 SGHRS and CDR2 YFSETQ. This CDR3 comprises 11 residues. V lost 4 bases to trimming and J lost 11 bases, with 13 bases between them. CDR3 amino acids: CASSVGRDEYF. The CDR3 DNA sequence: TGCGCCAGCAGCGTGGGCCGCGATGAGTACTTC.

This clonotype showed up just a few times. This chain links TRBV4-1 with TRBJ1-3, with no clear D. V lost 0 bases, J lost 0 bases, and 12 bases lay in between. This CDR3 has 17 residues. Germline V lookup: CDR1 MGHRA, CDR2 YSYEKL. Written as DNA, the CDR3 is TGCGCCAGCAGCCAAGACCGACTTCCTACCTCTGGAAACACCATATATTTT. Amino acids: CASSQDRLPTSGNTIYF.

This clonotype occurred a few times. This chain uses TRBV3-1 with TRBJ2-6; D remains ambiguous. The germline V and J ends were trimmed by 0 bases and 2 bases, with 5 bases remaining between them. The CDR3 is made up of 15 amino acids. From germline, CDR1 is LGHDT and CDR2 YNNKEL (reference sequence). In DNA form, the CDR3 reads TGTGCCAGCAGCCAAGAATCGGCTGGGGCCAACGTCCTGACTTTC. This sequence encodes CASSQESAGANVLTF.

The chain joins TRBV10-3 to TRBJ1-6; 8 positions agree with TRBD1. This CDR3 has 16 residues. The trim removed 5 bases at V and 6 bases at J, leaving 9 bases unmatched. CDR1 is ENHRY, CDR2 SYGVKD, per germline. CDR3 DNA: TGTGCCATCAGTAGAGCCGGGACAGGAGTTAATTCACCCCTCCACTTT. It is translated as CAISRAGTGVNSPLHF.

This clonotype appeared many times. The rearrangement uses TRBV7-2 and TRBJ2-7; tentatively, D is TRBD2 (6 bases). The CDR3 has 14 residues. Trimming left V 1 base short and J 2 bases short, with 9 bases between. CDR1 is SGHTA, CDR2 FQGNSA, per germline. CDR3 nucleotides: TGTGCCAGCAGCTTAGGGGGGGTCCCCTACGAGCAGTACTTC. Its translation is CASSLGGVPYEQYF.

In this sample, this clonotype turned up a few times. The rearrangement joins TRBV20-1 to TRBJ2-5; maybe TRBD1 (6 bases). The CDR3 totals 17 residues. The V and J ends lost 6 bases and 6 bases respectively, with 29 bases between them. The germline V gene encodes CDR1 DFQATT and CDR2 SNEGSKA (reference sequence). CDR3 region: CSAPHSRQAGTSKTQYF. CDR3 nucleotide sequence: TGCAGTGCACCGCACTCTCGACAGGCCGGAACGTCGAAGACCCAGTACTTC.

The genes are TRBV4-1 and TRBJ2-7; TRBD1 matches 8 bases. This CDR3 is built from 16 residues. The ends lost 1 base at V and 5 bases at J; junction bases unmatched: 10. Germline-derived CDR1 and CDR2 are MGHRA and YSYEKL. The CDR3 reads CASSQAPGTGFDEQYF. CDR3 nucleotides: TGCGCCAGCAGCCAAGCCCCCGGGACAGGTTTCGACGAGCAGTACTTC.

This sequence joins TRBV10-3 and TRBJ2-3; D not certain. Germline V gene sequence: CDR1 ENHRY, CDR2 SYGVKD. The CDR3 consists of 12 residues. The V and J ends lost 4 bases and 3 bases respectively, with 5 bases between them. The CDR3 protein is CAISAQTDTQYF. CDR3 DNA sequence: TGTGCCATCAGTGCGCAAACAGATACGCAGTATTTT.

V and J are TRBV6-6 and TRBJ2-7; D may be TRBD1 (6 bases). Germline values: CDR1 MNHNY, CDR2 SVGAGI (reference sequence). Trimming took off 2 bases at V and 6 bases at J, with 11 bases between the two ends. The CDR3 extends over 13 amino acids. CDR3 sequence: CASSYTTGFEQYF. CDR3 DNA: TGTGCCAGCAGTTACACTACAGGGTTCGAGCAGTACTTC.

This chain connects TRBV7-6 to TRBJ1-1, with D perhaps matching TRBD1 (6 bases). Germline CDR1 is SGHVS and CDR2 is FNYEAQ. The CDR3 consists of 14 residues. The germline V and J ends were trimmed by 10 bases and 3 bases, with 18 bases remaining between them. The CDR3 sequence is CATYLPGVDTEAFF. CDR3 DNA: TGTGCCACCTACCTGCCAGGGGTGGACACTGAAGCTTTCTTT.

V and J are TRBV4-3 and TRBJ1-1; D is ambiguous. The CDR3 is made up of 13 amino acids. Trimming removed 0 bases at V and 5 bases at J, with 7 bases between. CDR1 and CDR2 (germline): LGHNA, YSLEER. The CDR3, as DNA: TGCGCCAGCAGCCAAGAGTCCTTTACTGAAGCTTTCTTT. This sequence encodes CASSQESFTEAFF.

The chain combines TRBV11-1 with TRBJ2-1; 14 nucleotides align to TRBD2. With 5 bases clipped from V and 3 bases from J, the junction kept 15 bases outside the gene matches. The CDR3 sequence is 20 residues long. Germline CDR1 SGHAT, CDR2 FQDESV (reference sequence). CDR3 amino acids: CASSPGTSGGTTPLYNEQFF. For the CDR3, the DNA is TGTGCCAGCAGCCCGGGGACTAGCGGGGGTACGACCCCACTCTACAATGAGCAGTTCTTC. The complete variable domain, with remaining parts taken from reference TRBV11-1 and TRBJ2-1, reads EAEVAQSPRYKITEKSQAVAFWCDPISGHATLYWYRQILGQGPELLVQFQDESVVDDSQLPKDRFSAERLKGVDSTLKIQPAELGDSAMYLCASSPGTSGGTTPLYNEQFFGPGTRLTVL.

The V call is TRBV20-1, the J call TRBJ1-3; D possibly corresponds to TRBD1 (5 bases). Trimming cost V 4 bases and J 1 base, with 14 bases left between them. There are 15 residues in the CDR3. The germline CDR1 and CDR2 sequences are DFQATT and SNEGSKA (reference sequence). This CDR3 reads CSATDSSASGNTIYF. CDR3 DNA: TGCAGTGCTACCGACAGCTCCGCTTCTGGAAACACCATATATTTT.